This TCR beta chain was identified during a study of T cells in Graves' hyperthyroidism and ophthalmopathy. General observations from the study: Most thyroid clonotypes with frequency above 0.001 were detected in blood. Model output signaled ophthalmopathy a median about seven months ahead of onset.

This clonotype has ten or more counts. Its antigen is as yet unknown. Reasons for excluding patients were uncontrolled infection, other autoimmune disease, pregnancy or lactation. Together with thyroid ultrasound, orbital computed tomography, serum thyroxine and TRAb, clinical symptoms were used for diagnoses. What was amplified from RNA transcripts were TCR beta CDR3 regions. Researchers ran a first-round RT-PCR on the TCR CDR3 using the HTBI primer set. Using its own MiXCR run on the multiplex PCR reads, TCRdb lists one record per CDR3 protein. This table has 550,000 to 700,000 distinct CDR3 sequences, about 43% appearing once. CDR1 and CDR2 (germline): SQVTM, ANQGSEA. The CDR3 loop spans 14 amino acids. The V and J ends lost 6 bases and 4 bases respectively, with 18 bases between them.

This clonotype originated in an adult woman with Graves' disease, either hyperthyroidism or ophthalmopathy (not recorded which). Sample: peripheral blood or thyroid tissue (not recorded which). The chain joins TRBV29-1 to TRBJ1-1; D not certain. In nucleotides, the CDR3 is TGCAGCGTAATCTATGGCCCCGACACCACTGAAGCTTTCTTT. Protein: CSVIYGPDTTEAFF.